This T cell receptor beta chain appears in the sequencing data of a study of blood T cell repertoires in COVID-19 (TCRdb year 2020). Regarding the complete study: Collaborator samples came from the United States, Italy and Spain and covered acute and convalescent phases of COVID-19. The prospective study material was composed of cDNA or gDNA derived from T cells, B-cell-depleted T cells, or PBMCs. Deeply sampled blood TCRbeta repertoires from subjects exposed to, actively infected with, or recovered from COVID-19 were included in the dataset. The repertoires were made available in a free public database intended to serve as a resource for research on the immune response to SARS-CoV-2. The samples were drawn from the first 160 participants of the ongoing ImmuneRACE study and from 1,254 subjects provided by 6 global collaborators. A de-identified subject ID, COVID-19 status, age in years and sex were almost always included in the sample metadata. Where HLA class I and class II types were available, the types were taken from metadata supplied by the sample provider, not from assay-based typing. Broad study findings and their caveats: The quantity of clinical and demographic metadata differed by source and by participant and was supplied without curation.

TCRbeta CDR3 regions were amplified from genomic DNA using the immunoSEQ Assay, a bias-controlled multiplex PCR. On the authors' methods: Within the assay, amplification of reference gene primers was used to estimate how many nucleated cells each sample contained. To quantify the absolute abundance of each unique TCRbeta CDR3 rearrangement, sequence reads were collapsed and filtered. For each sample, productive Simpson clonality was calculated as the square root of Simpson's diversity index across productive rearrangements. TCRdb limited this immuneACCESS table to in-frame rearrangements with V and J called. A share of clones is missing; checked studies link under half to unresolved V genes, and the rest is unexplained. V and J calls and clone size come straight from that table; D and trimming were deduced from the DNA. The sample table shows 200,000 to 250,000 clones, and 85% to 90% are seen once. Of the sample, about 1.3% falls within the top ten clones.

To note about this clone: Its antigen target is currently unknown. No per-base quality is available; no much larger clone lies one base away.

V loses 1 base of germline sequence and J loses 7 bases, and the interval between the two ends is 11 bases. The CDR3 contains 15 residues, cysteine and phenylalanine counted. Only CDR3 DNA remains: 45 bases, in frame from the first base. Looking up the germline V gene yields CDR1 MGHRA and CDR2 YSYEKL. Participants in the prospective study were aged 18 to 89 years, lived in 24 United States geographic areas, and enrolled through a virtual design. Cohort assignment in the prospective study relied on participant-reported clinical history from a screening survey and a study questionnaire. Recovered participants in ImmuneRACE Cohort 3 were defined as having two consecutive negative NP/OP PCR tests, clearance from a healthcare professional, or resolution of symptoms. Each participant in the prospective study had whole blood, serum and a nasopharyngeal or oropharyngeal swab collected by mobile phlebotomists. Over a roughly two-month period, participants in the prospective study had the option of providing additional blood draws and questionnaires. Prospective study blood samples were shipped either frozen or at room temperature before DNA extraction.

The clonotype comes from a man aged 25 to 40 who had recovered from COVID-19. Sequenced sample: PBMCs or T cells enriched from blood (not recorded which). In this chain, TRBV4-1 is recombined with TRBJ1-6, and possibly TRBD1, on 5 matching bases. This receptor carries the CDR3 CASSQGGGTNSPLHF. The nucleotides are TGCGCCAGCAGCCAAGGCGGGGGAACAAATTCACCCCTCCACTTT.